The 32 T cell receptor beta chains in this list originate from one sample, sequenced in a study of shared clonotypes between healthy human individuals. Some clones are missing from TCRdb's copy, which holds only in-frame ones; the method was immunoSEQ multiplex PCR. The sample holds 2 million or so clones, 85% to 95% seen once. Sequencing was carried out using naive CD4+ T cells sorted from blood. Subset in this sample: CD45RA+ positively selected. The receptors derive from a man between 18 and 35 years old in good health.

The rearrangement uses TRBV6-5 and TRBJ2-5; D remains ambiguous. The CDR3 totals 15 residues. Germline V CDR1 and CDR2: MNHEY, SVGAGI. Trimming cost V 0 bases and J 1 base, with 9 bases left between them. The CDR3 nucleotides are TGTGCCAGCAGTTACTCGAGGTTGTTCCAAGAGACCCAGTACTTC. Its translation is CASSYSRLFQETQYF.

This sequence joins TRBV5-6 and TRBJ1-4; no clear D. Per the germline V gene, CDR1 is SGHDT and CDR2 is YYEEEE. The V and J ends lost 4 bases and 5 bases respectively, with 9 bases between them. The CDR3 loop spans 13 amino acids. The DNA of the CDR3 is TGTGCCAGCAGCGGTCAGGAGAATGAAAAACTGTTTTTT. As protein: CASSGQENEKLFF.

V gene TRBV6-5 combines with J gene TRBJ2-2; tentatively, D is TRBD1 (6 bases). The CDR3 has 14 residues. V was trimmed by 7 bases and J by 1 base, leaving 10 bases between them. In germline, CDR1 is MNHEY, CDR2 SVGAGI. The CDR3 coding sequence is TGTGCCAGCAACCAGGGGTGGAACACCGGGGAGCTGTTTTTT. This codes for CASNQGWNTGELFF.

On this clone itself: Different DNA sequences within this sample yield the same CDR3. This chain uses TRBV2 with TRBJ1-4; D gene uncertain. Trimming shortened V by 3 bases and J by 2 bases, and 7 bases separated the two germline ends. In germline, CDR1 is SNHLY, CDR2 FYNNEI. There are 14 residues in the CDR3. CDR3 residues: CASSDGGTNEKLFF. DNA of the CDR3: TGTGCCAGCAGTGATGGAGGGACTAATGAAAAACTGTTTTTT.

This sequence joins TRBV30 and TRBJ1-2, with D possibly being TRBD1 (5 bases). Per the germline V gene, CDR1 is GTSNPN and CDR2 is SVGIG (reference sequence). Trimming stripped 4 bases from V and 8 bases from J, with 17 bases between. The CDR3 is 13 residues long. Here the CDR3 reads CAWKHPGKSGYTF. The CDR3 DNA is TGTGCCTGGAAGCACCCAGGGAAAAGCGGCTACACCTTC.

This chain links TRBV5-1 with TRBJ1-2; a weak D match, TRBD1 (6 bases). Germline CDR1 reads SGHRS; CDR2 reads YFSETQ. The germline V and J ends were trimmed by 2 bases and 2 bases, with 13 bases remaining between them. The CDR3 sequence is 15 residues long. Here the CDR3 reads CASSFDPQGNYGYTF. The CDR3 DNA reads TGCGCCAGCAGCTTTGATCCGCAGGGGAACTATGGCTACACCTTC.

V and J are TRBV11-1 and TRBJ1-6; D perhaps matches TRBD1 (5 bases). CDR3 size: 13 residues. The V end was cut by 6 bases, the J end by 7 bases, with 10 bases between. CDR1 SGHAT and CDR2 FQDESV come from the germline V gene (reference sequence). CDR3 sequence reads: CASRGDGNSPLHF. The CDR3 bases are TGTGCCAGCAGGGGGGACGGGAATTCACCCCTCCACTTT. The full variable domain, in which reference TRBV11-1 and TRBJ1-6 provide the parts outside the CDR3, is EAEVAQSPRYKITEKSQAVAFWCDPISGHATLYWYRQILGQGPELLVQFQDESVVDDSQLPKDRFSAERLKGVDSTLKIQPAELGDSAMYLCASRGDGNSPLHFGNGTRLTVT.

The rearrangement joins TRBV2 to TRBJ2-1; 8 bases are shared with TRBD2. The CDR3 consists of 14 residues. V was pared by 9 bases and J by 6 bases, with 10 bases of the junction left unmatched. Germline CDR1 SNHLY, CDR2 FYNNEI. The CDR3, as DNA: TGTGCCAGTCTCGTGGGGCTAGCGGGCAATGAGCAGTTCTTC. It translates to CASLVGLAGNEQFF. The full variable domain, rest sourced from reference TRBV2 and TRBJ2-1, is EPEVTQTPSHQVTQMGQEVILRCVPISNHLYFYWYRQILGQKVEFLVSFYNNEISEKSEIFDDQFSVERPDGSNFTLKIRSTKLEDSAMYFCASLVGLAGNEQFFGPGTRLTVL.

The V call is TRBV5-1, the J call TRBJ2-7; D is tentatively TRBD1 or TRBD2 (6 bases each). The CDR3 has 16 residues. V lost 0 bases and J 7 bases, leaving 20 bases between the germline ends. Germline V gives CDR1 SGHRS, CDR2 YFSETQ. Written as DNA, the CDR3 is TGCGCCAGCAGCTTGGCGGGCGGGATCCCAACAGGGGAGCAGTACTTC. Its protein product is CASSLAGGIPTGEQYF.

V and J are TRBV5-5 and TRBJ2-4; D remains unclear. Trimming pared 1 base from V and 0 bases from J, leaving 8 bases between. Germline values: CDR1 SGHKS, CDR2 YYEKEE (reference sequence). There are 15 residues in the CDR3. The chain's CDR3 is CASSLSTIAKNIQYF. Here the CDR3 DNA reads TGTGCCAGCAGCTTGTCGACAATAGCCAAAAACATTCAGTACTTC.

This chain joins TRBV10-3 and TRBJ1-2, with D possibly matching TRBD1 (5 bases). Germline CDR1 is ENHRY and CDR2 is SYGVKD. The CDR3 has 15 amino acids. V shed 4 bases and J shed 2 bases, with 14 bases lying between them. For the CDR3, the DNA is TGTGCCATCAGTGTCGGGACGGAAAGAAACTATGGCTACACCTTC. Translating it yields CAISVGTERNYGYTF.

This chain joins TRBV6-5 and TRBJ2-2, with 9 bases aligning to TRBD1. There are 15 residues in the CDR3. CDR1 is MNHEY, CDR2 SVGAGI, per germline. Losses at the gene ends were 6 bases for V and 3 bases for J; bases not matched to a gene: 5. The CDR3 DNA sequence: TGTGCCAGCAGGGCCGGGACAGGGTACACCGGGGAGCTGTTTTTT. This translates into CASRAGTGYTGELFF.

This chain links TRBV19 with TRBJ2-7, with D possibly matching TRBD1 (6 bases). The CDR3 covers 17 residues. Deletions cut 4 bases from V and 2 bases from J, with 21 bases between. The germline V gene has CDR1 LNHDA and CDR2 SQIVND (reference sequence). This CDR3 is CASSSGGLSQGTYEQYF. CDR3 DNA sequence: TGTGCCAGTAGTAGTGGAGGATTGTCGCAGGGGACCTACGAGCAGTACTTC.

The rearrangement uses TRBV5-1 and TRBJ2-6; the D gene is possibly TRBD2 (5 bases). This CDR3 comprises 16 residues. Looked up from germline, CDR1 is SGHRS and CDR2 is YFSETQ. The germline V and J ends were trimmed by 4 bases and 0 bases, with 11 bases remaining between them. DNA of the CDR3: TGCGCCAGCAGCCTGGACTGGGGCTCTGGGGCCAACGTCCTGACTTTC. Its translation: CASSLDWGSGANVLTF.

Details on this clone: This may arise from a read error, as a much more abundant clone is one base away. V is TRBV30 and J is TRBJ1-1, with TRBD1 matching 10 bases. This CDR3 has 15 residues. The germline gives CDR1 GTSNPN, CDR2 SVGIG (reference sequence). CDR3 region: CAWEAGTGVYTEALF. The DNA for the CDR3 is TGTGCCTGGGAGGCCGGGACAGGGGTCTACACTGAAGCTCTCTTT. The entire variable domain, with the rest obtained from reference TRBV30 and TRBJ1-1, is as follows: SQTIHQWPATLVQPVGSPLSLECTVEGTSNPNLYWYRQAAGRGLQLLFYSVGIGQISSEVPQNLSASRPQDRQFILSSKKLLLSDSGFYLCAWEAGTGVYTEALFGQGTRLTVV.

The V and J genes are TRBV10-2 and TRBJ2-7; a possible D gene is TRBD1 (6 bases). This CDR3 is 14 amino acids long. Trimming took off 2 bases at V and 4 bases at J, with 12 bases between the two ends. Germline assignment: CDR1 WSHSY and CDR2 SAAADI. CDR3 region: CASSEEQGQYEQYF. The DNA of the CDR3 is TGCGCCAGCAGTGAGGAACAGGGACAATACGAGCAGTACTTC.

The chain joins TRBV18 to TRBJ2-3; 13 bases map to TRBD2. Trimming cost V 1 base and J 6 bases; bases outside gene matches: 16. The germline V gene encodes CDR1 KGHSH and CDR2 LQKENI. CDR3 length equals 20 residues. The CDR3 sequence: CASSPRFSPLAGGPSDTQYF. The DNA for the CDR3 is TGTGCCAGCTCACCACGGTTTTCTCCACTAGCGGGAGGGCCTTCGGATACGCAGTATTTT.

The chain's CDR3 is CASSDFVSGNGQPQHF. CDR3 nucleotides: TGTGCCAGCAGTGACTTCGTGAGTGGTAATGGGCAGCCCCAGCATTTT. This chain joins TRBV2 and TRBJ1-5; D is unclear. CDR3 size: 16 residues. The ends were cut back, 3 bases at V and 7 bases at J, with 19 bases in the middle. Looked up from germline, CDR1 is SNHLY and CDR2 is FYNNEI.

The chain is built from TRBV10-3 and TRBJ1-1, with D unclear. The CDR3 runs 13 residues. Trimming removed 4 bases at V and 3 bases at J, with 9 bases between. Germline loops: CDR1 ENHRY, CDR2 SYGVKD. The CDR3 spells CAISATMDTEAFF. CDR3 DNA: TGTGCCATCAGTGCTACGATGGACACTGAAGCTTTCTTT.

This clone was observed at least ten times. This chain joins TRBV5-1 and TRBJ2-7, with D possibly TRBD1 on 6 matching bases. The V end was cut by 5 bases, the J end by 0 bases, with 15 bases between. The CDR3 is 15 amino acids. Per the germline V gene, CDR1 is SGHRS and CDR2 is YFSETQ. The CDR3: CASSRAGTLSYEQYF. The CDR3 DNA sequence: TGCGCCAGCAGTCGTGCCGGGACACTCTCCTACGAGCAGTACTTC.

V and J are TRBV5-4 and TRBJ1-2, with D possibly TRBD1 on 5 matching bases. The germline V and J ends were trimmed by 6 bases and 5 bases, with 14 bases remaining between them. The V gene's germline CDR1 is SGHNT and CDR2 YYREEE (reference sequence). The CDR3 totals 13 residues. The CDR3 region has the DNA TGTGCCAGCAACCTCCAGGGTATATATGGCTACACCTTC. Protein sequence: CASNLQGIYGYTF.

The chain combines TRBV7-9 with TRBJ2-5; no firm D call. V was clipped by 6 bases and J by 5 bases, with 16 bases between them. CDR3 length: 14 residues. The V gene's germline CDR1 is SEHNR and CDR2 FQNEAQ (reference sequence). The CDR3 protein is CASSSPVGWETQYF. CDR3 nucleotide sequence: TGTGCCAGCAGTTCCCCCGTAGGGTGGGAGACCCAGTACTTC.

As for this clone: The same CDR3 also results from other DNA sequences found in this sample. V gene TRBV5-6 combines with J gene TRBJ2-3, with a tentative D call TRBD1 (6 bases). Trimming took off 5 bases at V and 1 base at J, with 11 bases between the two ends. The CDR3 runs 14 residues. CDR1 and CDR2 from the germline V gene are SGHDT and YYEEEE. The CDR3 DNA reads as TGTGCCAGCAGTCTAACAGGGCGCACAGATACGCAGTATTTT. Protein: CASSLTGRTDTQYF.

The chain links TRBV15 to TRBJ1-1, with TRBD1 matching 8 bases. Unmatched junction bases numbered 4, after V lost 6 bases and J lost 4 bases. CDR3 size: 13 residues. CDR1 and CDR2 (germline): LNHNV, YYDKDF (reference sequence). DNA for the CDR3: TGTGCCACCAGTCAAGACAGGGGCACTGAAGCTTTCTTT. Translation: CATSQDRGTEAFF.

With regard to this clone: Other DNA sequences within the sample encode an identical CDR3. This chain joins TRBV5-1 and TRBJ1-2; TRBD1 might be the D (5 bases). The germline gives CDR1 SGHRS, CDR2 YFSETQ. V lost 4 bases and J 1 base, leaving 8 bases between the germline ends. This CDR3 has 13 amino acids. The CDR3 sequence is CASSPDSNYGYTF. The CDR3 nucleotides read TGCGCCAGCAGCCCCGACAGTAACTATGGCTACACCTTC. The whole variable domain, remainder taken from reference TRBV5-1 and TRBJ1-2, is KAGVTQTPRYLIKTRGQQVTLSCSPISGHRSVSWYQQTPGQGLQFLFEYFSETQRNKGNFPGRFSGRQFSNSRSEMNVSTLELGDSALYLCASSPDSNYGYTFGSGTRLTVV.

The V call is TRBV5-1, the J call TRBJ2-7; 9 bases are shared with TRBD1. The germline CDR1 and CDR2 sequences are SGHRS and YFSETQ. The CDR3 extends over 15 amino acids. The J segment lost 3 bases and the V segment lost 4 bases, leaving 8 bases of the junction unmatched. The CDR3 loop reads CASSPDGTGSYEQYF. In DNA, the CDR3 is TGCGCCAGCAGCCCCGACGGGACAGGGAGCTACGAGCAGTACTTC.

The rearrangement joins TRBV5-6 to TRBJ2-7; D is perhaps TRBD2 (6 bases). This CDR3 has 13 amino acids. With 5 bases removed from V and 2 bases from J, the gap between germline ends came to 11 bases. Per the germline V gene, CDR1 is SGHDT and CDR2 is YYEEEE. The CDR3 region has the DNA TGTGCCAGCAGGGCCGGGGGTACCTACGAGCAGTACTTC. Its protein is CASRAGGTYEQYF.

The gene calls are TRBV7-2 and TRBJ1-4; D may be TRBD1 (5 bases). The V end was cut by 3 bases, the J end by 7 bases, with 9 bases between. Looked up from germline, CDR1 is SGHTA and CDR2 is FQGNSA. This CDR3 has 13 residues. The CDR3 DNA reads as TGTGCCAGCAGCTTGGGACTCCTTGAAAAACTGTTTTTT. This encodes CASSLGLLEKLFF.

The V call is TRBV6-6, the J call TRBJ2-7, with TRBD1 identical over 9 bases. The CDR3 loop spans 15 amino acids. Per germline, CDR1 MNHNY and CDR2 SVGAGI (reference sequence). V trimming: 6 bases; J trimming: 1 base; junction bases outside the gene matches: 7. CDR3 region: CASRIGDRESYEQYF. CDR3 in DNA: TGTGCCAGCAGGATAGGGGACAGGGAATCCTACGAGCAGTACTTC.

This rearrangement joins TRBV6-5 to TRBJ2-1; D is uncertain. The CDR3 loop spans 14 amino acids. The germline gives CDR1 MNHEY, CDR2 SVGAGI. Trimming removed 0 bases from V and 12 bases from J, with 15 bases in between. The CDR3 protein is CASSYSGSLVWQFF. The CDR3 bases are TGTGCCAGCAGTTACTCGGGTAGCCTCGTTTGGCAGTTCTTC.

This rearrangement joins TRBV21-1 to TRBJ2-7; the table's TRBD1 call for D was not verified on the DNA. TRBV21-1 is flagged as a pseudogene. The CDR3 is 15 amino acids. In nucleotides, the CDR3 is TGTGCCAGCAGCAAACGGCCTCAGGCACCCTACGAGCAGTACTTC. It encodes CASSKRPQAPYEQYF.

This chain uses TRBV11-2 with TRBJ2-7, with 9 bases lining up with TRBD2. This CDR3 spans 15 amino acids. Germline loops: CDR1 SGHAT, CDR2 FQNNGV. The V segment lost 2 bases and the J segment 5 bases; nucleotides outside the gene matches: 7. The CDR3 DNA reads as TGTGCCAGCAGCTTACCAGGACTAGCGTACCACGAGCAGTACTTC. Its translation is CASSLPGLAYHEQYF.